The 30 T cell receptor beta chains given below trace back to one sample, sequenced in a study of coeliac disease. Here immunoSEQ multiplex PCR was the method, and the copy in TCRdb shows in-frame clones only, minus some. In the table there are 4,000 to 5,500 clones, about 71% of which are singletons. Sequenced input: lymphocytes from the gut lamina propria. Receptors originate from a man between 18 and 35 years old with celiac disease on a gluten-free diet.

In this sample, this clone turned up a few times. The chain uses TRBV19 and TRBJ1-5; D may be TRBD1 (5 bases). Trimming shortened V by 3 bases and J by 4 bases, and 10 bases separated the two germline ends. Germline V gene lookup returns CDR1 LNHDA and CDR2 SQIVND (reference sequence). The CDR3 has 14 amino acids. In nucleotides, the CDR3 is TGTGCCAGTAGTATCGGGCCAGGGAATCAGCCCCAGCATTTT. Amino acids: CASSIGPGNQPQHF.

The rearrangement uses TRBV6-4 and TRBJ1-5, with unresolved D. The V gene's germline CDR1 is MRHNA and CDR2 SNTAGT. V lost 3 bases, J lost 4 bases, and 10 bases lay in between. This CDR3 is built from 14 residues. The CDR3 DNA follows: TGTGCCAGCAGTGAAAAAGGCGGTAATCAGCCCCAGCATTTT. Its protein is CASSEKGGNQPQHF.

The chain uses TRBV4-1 and TRBJ2-2; D ambiguous. This CDR3 spans 14 amino acids. V lost 4 bases, J lost 5 bases, and 11 bases lay in between. CDR1 and CDR2 (germline): MGHRA, YSYEKL. For the CDR3, the DNA is TGCGCCAGCAGCCCCGGCGTGACTACCGGGGAGCTGTTTTTT. This sequence encodes CASSPGVTTGELFF.

V and J are TRBV6-1 and TRBJ1-5, with D unclear. Trimming pared 4 bases from V and 0 bases from J, leaving 4 bases between. The CDR3 totals 13 residues. Germline CDR1 and CDR2: MNHNS and SASEGT. DNA for the CDR3: TGTGCCAGCAGTGGTCGTAGCAATCAGCCCCAGCATTTT. Translation: CASSGRSNQPQHF.

This chain connects TRBV11-1 to TRBJ1-1, with D perhaps TRBD1 (5 bases). The CDR3 contains 12 residues. Germline V gene sequence: CDR1 SGHAT, CDR2 FQDESV (reference sequence). The germline V and J ends were trimmed by 6 bases and 8 bases, with 13 bases remaining between them. The DNA of the CDR3 is TGTGCCAGCAGTGCTTACTCAGGGGAAGCTTTCTTT. It specifies CASSAYSGEAFF. Full variable domain (missing parts from reference TRBV11-1 and TRBJ1-1): EAEVAQSPRYKITEKSQAVAFWCDPISGHATLYWYRQILGQGPELLVQFQDESVVDDSQLPKDRFSAERLKGVDSTLKIQPAELGDSAMYLCASSAYSGEAFFGQGTRLTVV.

This chain uses TRBV12-5 with TRBJ2-3, with unresolved D. This CDR3 spans 16 amino acids. The germline V gene has CDR1 LGHNT and CDR2 FRNRAP. Trimming took 0 bases from V and 0 from J, leaving 10 bases between them. The CDR3 DNA is TGTGCTAGTGGTTTGGTGCTTTCGCGTAGCACAGATACGCAGTATTTT. Amino acids: CASGLVLSRSTDTQYF.

The chain joins TRBV7-9 to TRBJ2-1, with 11 positions matching TRBD1. CDR3 length: 14 residues. Germline CDR1 reads SEHNR; CDR2 reads FQNEAQ (reference sequence). The junction had 4 bases not matched to a gene; V was cut back by 4 bases and J by 8 bases. In DNA form, the CDR3 reads TGTGCCAGCAGCTGGGGACAGGGGGTCGATGAGCAGTTCTTC. Translation: CASSWGQGVDEQFF.

The gene calls are TRBV4-1 and TRBJ2-1; 7 bases fit TRBD2. The CDR3 loop spans 17 amino acids. The trim removed 3 bases at V and 6 bases at J, leaving 14 bases unmatched. Germline CDR1 is MGHRA and CDR2 is YSYEKL. CDR3 region: CASSHPSGAGRSNEQFF. The CDR3 DNA sequence: TGCGCCAGCAGCCACCCCTCTGGAGCGGGGAGGAGCAATGAGCAGTTCTTC.

The chain links TRBV2 to TRBJ1-5; 9 bases match TRBD1. V gave up 6 bases and J gave up 1 base; unmatched junction bases: 13. The CDR3 loop spans 18 amino acids. Per the germline V gene, CDR1 is SNHLY and CDR2 is FYNNEI. The DNA of the CDR3 is TGTGCCAGCAGCTTAGGGACAGGGAGTCAGGGAAGCAATCAGCCCCAGCATTTT. It codes for CASSLGTGSQGSNQPQHF.

This clone was observed once. CDR3 amino acids: CASSYGQTQVGTQYF. The CDR3 DNA reads TGTGCCAGCAGTTACGGACAGACTCAAGTGGGGACCCAGTACTTC. The V and J genes are TRBV6-6 and TRBJ2-5, with D possibly TRBD1 on 6 matching bases. Looked up from germline, CDR1 is MNHNY and CDR2 is SVGAGI (reference sequence). CDR3 length: 15 amino acids. V was cut by 2 bases and J by 7 bases, with 17 bases left in between.

The rearrangement uses TRBV19 and TRBJ2-7; 9 bases fit TRBD2. V lost 7 bases to trimming and J lost 5 bases; unmatched junction nucleotides: 12. Per germline, CDR1 LNHDA and CDR2 SQIVND (reference sequence). CDR3 length: 15 amino acids. The CDR3 loop reads CASNTLSGGPDEQYF. In DNA form, the CDR3 reads TGTGCCAGTAACACTCTAAGCGGGGGGCCGGACGAGCAGTACTTC.

J is TRBJ2-3 and V is TRBV9; 11 bases agree with TRBD2. Germline V gene sequence: CDR1 SGDLS, CDR2 YYNGEE. The CDR3 is 16 residues long. J was trimmed by 6 bases and V by 6 bases; bases with no gene match: 12. This CDR3 reads CASTETLAGGLDTQYF. Here the CDR3 DNA reads TGTGCCAGCACCGAGACTCTAGCGGGGGGTTTGGATACGCAGTATTTT. Looking up the rest from reference TRBV9 and TRBJ2-3 gives the full variable domain: DSGVTQTPKHLITATGQRVTLRCSPRSGDLSVYWYQQSLDQGLQFLIQYYNGEERAKGNILERFSAQQFPDLHSELNLSSLELGDSALYFCASTETLAGGLDTQYFGPGTRLTVL.

The chain employs TRBV5-4 and TRBJ2-6; perhaps TRBD1 as D (6 bases). V shed 4 bases and J shed 0 bases, with 11 bases lying between them. The CDR3 spans 16 residues. Germline CDR1 reads SGHNT; CDR2 reads YYREEE (reference sequence). The CDR3 protein is CASSVETGSGANVLTF. For the CDR3, the DNA is TGTGCCAGCAGCGTAGAGACAGGCTCTGGGGCCAACGTCCTGACTTTC.

The genes are TRBV11-2 and TRBJ1-1, with D uncertain. The V gene lost 7 bases and the J gene lost 1 base, with 13 bases spanning the gap. CDR1 SGHAT and CDR2 FQNNGV come from the germline V gene. The CDR3 contains 14 residues. CDR3 loop: CASTASRRNTEAFF. For the CDR3, the DNA is TGTGCCAGCACCGCCTCTCGCAGGAACACTGAAGCTTTCTTT.

This rearrangement joins TRBV7-9 to TRBJ1-1, with TRBD1 as a possible D gene (6 bases). There are 14 residues in the CDR3. V was cut by 2 bases and J by 3 bases, with 10 bases left in between. Germline V gene lookup returns CDR1 SEHNR and CDR2 FQNEAQ (reference sequence). The CDR3 region has the DNA TGTGCCAGCAGCTTAAGGGGGTGGGACACTGAAGCTTTCTTT. It codes for CASSLRGWDTEAFF.

V usage is TRBV30 and J usage is TRBJ2-5; tentatively, D is TRBD1 (6 bases). The CDR3 covers 14 residues. Trimming removed 8 bases from V and 1 base from J, with 17 bases in between. Germline assignment: CDR1 GTSNPN and CDR2 SVGIG (reference sequence). The CDR3 here is CAGIPTGPQETQYF. The CDR3 DNA sequence: TGTGCCGGTATACCAACAGGGCCCCAAGAGACCCAGTACTTC.

This CDR3 is CASSLDGEETQYF. The CDR3 DNA reads TGTGCCAGCAGCCTAGACGGGGAGGAGACCCAGTACTTC. The rearrangement links TRBV7-9 to TRBJ2-5; weak D call: TRBD2 (5 bases). This CDR3 has 13 residues. CDR1 SEHNR and CDR2 FQNEAQ come from the germline V gene (reference sequence). Trimming shortened V by 5 bases and J by 5 bases, and 12 bases separated the two germline ends.

The chain has TRBV6-4 and TRBJ2-3; weak D call: TRBD1 (5 bases). The germline gives CDR1 MRHNA, CDR2 SNTAGT. V shed 6 bases and J shed 5 bases, with 12 bases lying between them. This CDR3 is built from 13 residues. CDR3 nucleotides: TGTGCCAGCAGAGGGCAGGGCGGAGATACGCAGTATTTT. Translation gives CASRGQGGDTQYF.

The CDR3 DNA is TGTGCCAGCAGTTACTCGAAGGGGAACTATGGCTACACCTTC. This sequence encodes CASSYSKGNYGYTF. The chain employs TRBV6-6 and TRBJ1-2, with D possibly being TRBD1 (5 bases). V lost 0 bases, J lost 2 bases, and 7 bases lay in between. The germline gives CDR1 MNHNY, CDR2 SVGAGI (reference sequence). The CDR3 is made up of 14 amino acids.

The rearrangement joins TRBV19 to TRBJ1-1; 9 bases agree with TRBD1. V dropped 3 bases and J dropped 1; count of bases not matched to a gene: 12. The CDR3 is 18 residues long. The germline V gene has CDR1 LNHDA and CDR2 SQIVND (reference sequence). The CDR3 region is CASSIGGTGYAGNTEAFF. CDR3 in DNA: TGTGCCAGTAGTATCGGCGGGACAGGGTACGCGGGGAACACTGAAGCTTTCTTT.

The chain uses TRBV7-9 and TRBJ1-1; D is ambiguous. From germline, CDR1 is SEHNR and CDR2 FQNEAQ (reference sequence). This CDR3 has 15 amino acids. Trimming removed 5 bases from V and 0 bases from J, with 13 bases in between. The CDR3 loop reads CASSPPGSMNTEAFF. CDR3 DNA sequence: TGTGCCAGCAGCCCGCCGGGGTCGATGAACACTGAAGCTTTCTTT.

This rearrangement joins TRBV7-2 to TRBJ1-5, with 7 bases aligning to TRBD1. With V trimmed by 11 bases and J by 0 bases, 16 bases remained unmatched. CDR3 length equals 17 residues. CDR1 SGHTA and CDR2 FQGNSA come from the germline V gene. The CDR3 here is CAGLGRRQGDSNQPQHF. CDR3 DNA: TGTGCCGGGTTAGGGAGAAGACAGGGAGATAGCAATCAGCCCCAGCATTTT.

The chain combines TRBV20-1 with TRBJ2-5, with 7 bases that match TRBD1. The CDR3 sequence is 11 residues long. J gave up 5 bases and V 7 bases, and 4 bases lay outside the gene matches. Germline assignment: CDR1 DFQATT and CDR2 SNEGSKA (reference sequence). In nucleotides, the CDR3 is TGCAGTGTCCAACAGGGGGAGACCCAGTACTTC. Translated, it gives CSVQQGETQYF.

V gene TRBV4-2 combines with J gene TRBJ2-3, with 14 bases aligning to TRBD2. The CDR3 runs to 18 residues. Germline-derived CDR1 and CDR2 are LGHNA and YNFKEQ. V trimming: 0 bases; J trimming: 0 bases; junction bases outside the gene matches: 2. The CDR3 here is CASSQERLAGGSTDTQYF. The CDR3 region has the DNA TGTGCCAGCAGCCAAGAACGACTAGCGGGGGGGAGCACAGATACGCAGTATTTT.

The V call is TRBV6-1, the J call TRBJ1-4; maybe TRBD1 (5 bases). The CDR3 has 15 residues. V lost 6 bases and J 5 bases, leaving 16 bases between the germline ends. Germline loops: CDR1 MNHNS, CDR2 SASEGT. The CDR3 here is CASREGRALNEKLFF. The CDR3 region has the DNA TGTGCCAGCAGGGAGGGACGGGCACTAAATGAAAAACTGTTTTTT.

The V call is TRBV4-2, the J call TRBJ2-7, with 9 bases lining up with TRBD2. From germline, CDR1 is LGHNA and CDR2 YNFKEQ. J lost 4 bases, V lost 0 bases, and 7 bases had no gene match. This CDR3 spans 16 amino acids. CDR3 loop: CASSQEGTSGWYEQYF. CDR3 nucleotides: TGTGCCAGCAGCCAAGAAGGTACTAGCGGGTGGTACGAGCAGTACTTC.

J is TRBJ2-2 and V is TRBV7-2; D is possibly TRBD1 (5 bases). CDR3 length: 13 residues. V gave up 5 bases and J gave up 5 bases, with 9 bases separating them. Germline CDR1 SGHTA, CDR2 FQGNSA. Written as DNA, the CDR3 is TGTGCCAGCAGCCCCCGACAGACCGGGGAGCTGTTTTTT. It is translated as CASSPRQTGELFF. Based on the CDR3 plus reference TRBV7-2 and TRBJ2-2, the full variable domain is GAGVSQSPSNKVTEKGKDVELRCDPISGHTALYWYRQSLGQGLEFLIYFQGNSAPDKSGLPSDRFSAERTGGSVSTLTIQRTQQEDSAVYLCASSPRQTGELFFGEGSRLTVL.

J is TRBJ1-1 and V is TRBV28; 8 positions agree with TRBD1. The CDR3 runs 13 residues. The junction had 8 bases not matched to a gene; V was cut back by 6 bases and J by 8 bases. From germline, CDR1 is MDHEN and CDR2 SYDVKM. DNA for the CDR3: TGTGCCAGCAGCCGCTACAGGGGGAACGAAGCTTTCTTT. Residues: CASSRYRGNEAFF.

V is TRBV6-4 and J is TRBJ2-2; 10 bases match TRBD1. V lost 5 bases and J lost 4; bases outside the gene matches: 1. In germline, CDR1 is MRHNA, CDR2 SNTAGT. The CDR3 loop spans 14 amino acids. The CDR3 DNA sequence: TGTGCCAGCAGTAGGGACAGGGGCACCGGGGAGCTGTTTTTT. Translating gives CASSRDRGTGELFF.

This chain connects TRBV6-6 to TRBJ1-3; TRBD1 might be the D (5 bases). The V end lost 5 bases, the J end lost 2 bases, and 10 bases lay between the germline ends. The CDR3 is made up of 14 amino acids. Germline values: CDR1 MNHNY, CDR2 SVGAGI (reference sequence). The CDR3 here is CASSVGTPGNTIYF. CDR3 sequence (DNA): TGTGCCAGCAGTGTAGGGACTCCTGGAAACACCATATATTTT.